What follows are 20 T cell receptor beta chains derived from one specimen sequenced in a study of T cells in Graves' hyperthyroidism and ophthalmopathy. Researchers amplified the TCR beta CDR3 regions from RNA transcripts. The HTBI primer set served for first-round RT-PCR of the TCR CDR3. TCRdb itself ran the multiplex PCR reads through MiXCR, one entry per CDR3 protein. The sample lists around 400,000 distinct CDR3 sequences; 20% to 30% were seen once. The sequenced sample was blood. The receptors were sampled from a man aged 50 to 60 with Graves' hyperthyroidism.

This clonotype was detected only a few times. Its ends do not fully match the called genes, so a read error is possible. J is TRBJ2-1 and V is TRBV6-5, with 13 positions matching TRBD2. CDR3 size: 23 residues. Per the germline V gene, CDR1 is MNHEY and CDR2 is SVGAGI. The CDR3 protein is CASSYGRTSGSKSGVSNYNEQFF. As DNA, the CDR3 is TGCGCCAGCAGCTACGGACGGACTAGCGGGAGTAAAAGTGGGGTTTCTAACTACAATGAGCAGTTCTTC.

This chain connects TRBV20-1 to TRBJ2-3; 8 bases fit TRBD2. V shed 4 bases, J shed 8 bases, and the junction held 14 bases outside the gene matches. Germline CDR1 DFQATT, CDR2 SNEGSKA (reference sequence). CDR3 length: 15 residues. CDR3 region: CSANSVAGGRGTQYF. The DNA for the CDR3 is TGCAGTGCTAACTCAGTGGCGGGAGGACGAGGTACGCAGTATTTT.

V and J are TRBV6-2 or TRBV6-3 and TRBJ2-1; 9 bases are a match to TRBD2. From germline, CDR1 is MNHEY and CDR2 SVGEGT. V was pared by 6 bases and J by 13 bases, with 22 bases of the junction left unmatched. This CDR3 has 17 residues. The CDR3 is CASRPSRTSAYYNGQFF. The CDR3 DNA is TGTGCCAGCAGACCTTCGAGGACTAGCGCGTATTACAATGGACAGTTCTTC.

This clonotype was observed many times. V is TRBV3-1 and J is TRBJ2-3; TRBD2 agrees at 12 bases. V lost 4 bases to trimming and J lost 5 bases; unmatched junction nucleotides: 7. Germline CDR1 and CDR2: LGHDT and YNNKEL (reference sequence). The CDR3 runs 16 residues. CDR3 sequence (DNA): TGTGCCAGCAGCCTTGGACTAGCGGGACTTGTAGATACGCAGTATTTT. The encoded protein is CASSLGLAGLVDTQYF.

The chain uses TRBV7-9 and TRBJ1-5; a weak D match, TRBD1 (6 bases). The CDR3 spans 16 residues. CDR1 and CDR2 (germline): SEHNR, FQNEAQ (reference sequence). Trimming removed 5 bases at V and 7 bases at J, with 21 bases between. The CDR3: CASSIGSRGSWQPQHF. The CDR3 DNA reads TGTGCCAGCAGCATCGGATCCAGGGGAAGTTGGCAGCCCCAGCATTTT. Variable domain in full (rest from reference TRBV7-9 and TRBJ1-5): DTGVSQNPRHKITKRGQNVTFRCDPISEHNRLYWYRQTLGQGPEFLTYFQNEAQLEKSRLLSDRFSAERPKGSFSTLEIQRTEQGDSAMYLCASSIGSRGSWQPQHFGDGTRLSIL.

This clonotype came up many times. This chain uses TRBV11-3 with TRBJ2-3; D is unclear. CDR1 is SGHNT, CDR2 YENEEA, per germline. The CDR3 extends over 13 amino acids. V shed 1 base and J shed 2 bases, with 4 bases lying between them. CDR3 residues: CASSLATTDTQYF. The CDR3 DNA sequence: TGTGCCAGCAGCTTAGCAACCACAGATACGCAGTATTTT.

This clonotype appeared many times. The CDR3 bases are TGTGCCATCAGTGAAGGGGCGGGGTACGAGCAGTACTTC. It specifies CAISEGAGYEQYF. V and J are TRBV10-3 and TRBJ2-7; D is possibly TRBD2 (6 bases). CDR1 and CDR2 from the germline V gene are ENHRY and SYGVKD. The length of the CDR3 is 13 residues. Between the trimmed V and J ends, which lost 3 bases and 4 bases, there was a span of 10 bases.

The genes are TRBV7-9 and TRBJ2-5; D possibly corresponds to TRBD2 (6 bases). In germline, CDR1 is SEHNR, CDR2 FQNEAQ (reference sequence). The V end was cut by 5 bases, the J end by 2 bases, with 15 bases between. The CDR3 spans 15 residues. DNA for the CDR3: TGTGCCAGCAGCCCCCCCGCGGGGCAACAAGAGACCCAGTACTTC. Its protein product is CASSPPAGQQETQYF.

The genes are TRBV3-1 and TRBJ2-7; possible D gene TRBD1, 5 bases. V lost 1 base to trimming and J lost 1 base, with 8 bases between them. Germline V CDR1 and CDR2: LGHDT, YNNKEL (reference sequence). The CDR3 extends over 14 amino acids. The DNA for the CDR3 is TGTGCCAGCAGCCAAGTGCAGGGTTCCTACGAGCAGTACTTC. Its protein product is CASSQVQGSYEQYF.

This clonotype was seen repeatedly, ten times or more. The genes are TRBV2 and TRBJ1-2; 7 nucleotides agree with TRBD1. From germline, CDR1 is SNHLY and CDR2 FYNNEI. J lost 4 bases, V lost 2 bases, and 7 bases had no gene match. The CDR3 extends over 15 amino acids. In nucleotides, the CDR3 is TGTGCCAGCAGTGAATGGAGGGGGCAGGCCTATGGCTACACCTTC. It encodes CASSEWRGQAYGYTF.

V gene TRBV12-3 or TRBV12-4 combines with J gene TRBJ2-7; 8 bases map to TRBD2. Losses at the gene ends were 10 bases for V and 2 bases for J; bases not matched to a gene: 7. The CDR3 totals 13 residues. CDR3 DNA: TGTGCCAATTGGACTAGCAATACCTACGAGCAGTACTTC. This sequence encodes CANWTSNTYEQYF.

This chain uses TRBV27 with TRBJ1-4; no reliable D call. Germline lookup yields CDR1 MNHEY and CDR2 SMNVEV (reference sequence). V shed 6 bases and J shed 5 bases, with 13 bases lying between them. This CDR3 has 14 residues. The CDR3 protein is CASSPVPSNEKLFF. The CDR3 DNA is TGTGCCAGCAGCCCGGTCCCCTCGAATGAAAAACTGTTTTTT.

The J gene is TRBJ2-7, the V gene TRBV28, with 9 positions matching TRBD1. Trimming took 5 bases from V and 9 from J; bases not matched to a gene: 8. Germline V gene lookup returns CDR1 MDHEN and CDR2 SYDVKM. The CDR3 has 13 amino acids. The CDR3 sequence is CASSLDRGHRQYF. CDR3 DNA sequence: TGTGCCAGCAGTCTGGACAGGGGCCATAGGCAGTACTTC. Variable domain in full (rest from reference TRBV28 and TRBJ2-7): DVKVTQSSRYLVKRTGEKVFLECVQDMDHENMFWYRQDPGLGLRLIYFSYDVKMKEKGDIPEGYSVSREKKERFSLILESASTNQTSMYLCASSLDRGHRQYFGPGTRLTVT.

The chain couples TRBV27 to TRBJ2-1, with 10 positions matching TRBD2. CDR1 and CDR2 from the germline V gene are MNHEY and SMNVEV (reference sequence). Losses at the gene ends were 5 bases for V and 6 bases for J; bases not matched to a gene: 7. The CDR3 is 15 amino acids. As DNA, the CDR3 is TGTGCCAGCAGTATAAGAGCGGGAGGGCTCAATGAGCAGTTCTTC. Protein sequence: CASSIRAGGLNEQFF.

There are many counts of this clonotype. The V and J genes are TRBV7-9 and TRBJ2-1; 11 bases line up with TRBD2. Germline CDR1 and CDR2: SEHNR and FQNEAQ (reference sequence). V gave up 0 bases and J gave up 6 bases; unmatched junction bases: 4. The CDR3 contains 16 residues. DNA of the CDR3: TGTGCCAGCAGCTTAGCGCTAGGACTAGCGGGCAATGAGCAGTTCTTC. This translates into CASSLALGLAGNEQFF. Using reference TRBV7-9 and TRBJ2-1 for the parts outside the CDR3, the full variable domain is DTGVSQNPRHKITKRGQNVTFRCDPISEHNRLYWYRQTLGQGPEFLTYFQNEAQLEKSRLLSDRFSAERPKGSFSTLEIQRTEQGDSAMYLCASSLALGLAGNEQFFGPGTRLTVL.

The chain's CDR3 is CASSLVLGSEEKLFF. The CDR3 DNA follows: TGCGCCAGCAGCTTGGTTCTGGGGTCAGAAGAAAAACTGTTTTTT. This sequence joins TRBV5-1 and TRBJ1-4; no clear D gene. CDR3 length: 15 amino acids. Trimming shortened V by 0 bases and J by 8 bases, and 14 bases separated the two germline ends. Looked up from germline, CDR1 is SGHRS and CDR2 is YFSETQ.

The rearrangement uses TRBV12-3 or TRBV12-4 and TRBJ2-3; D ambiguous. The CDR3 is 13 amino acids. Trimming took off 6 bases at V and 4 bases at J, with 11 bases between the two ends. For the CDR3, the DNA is TGTGCCAGCAGCCCACGGAATTCAGATACGCAGTATTTT. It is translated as CASSPRNSDTQYF.

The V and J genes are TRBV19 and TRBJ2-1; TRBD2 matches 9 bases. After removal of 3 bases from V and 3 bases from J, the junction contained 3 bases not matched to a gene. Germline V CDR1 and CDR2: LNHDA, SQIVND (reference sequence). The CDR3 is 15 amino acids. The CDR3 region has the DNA TGTGCCAGTAGTATTAGCGGGGGCGACTACAATGAGCAGTTCTTC. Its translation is CASSISGGDYNEQFF. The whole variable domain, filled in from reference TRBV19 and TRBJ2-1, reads DGGITQSPKYLFRKEGQNVTLSCEQNLNHDAMYWYRQDPGQGLRLIYYSQIVNDFQKGDIAEGYSVSREKKESFPLTVTSAQKNPTAFYLCASSISGGDYNEQFFGPGTRLTVL.

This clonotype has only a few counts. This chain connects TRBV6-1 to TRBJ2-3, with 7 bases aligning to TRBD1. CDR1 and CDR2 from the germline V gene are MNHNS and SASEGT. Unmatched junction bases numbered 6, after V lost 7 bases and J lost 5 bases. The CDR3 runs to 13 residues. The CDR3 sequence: CASTTGWEDTQYF. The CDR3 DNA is TGTGCCAGCACGACAGGGTGGGAAGATACGCAGTATTTT.

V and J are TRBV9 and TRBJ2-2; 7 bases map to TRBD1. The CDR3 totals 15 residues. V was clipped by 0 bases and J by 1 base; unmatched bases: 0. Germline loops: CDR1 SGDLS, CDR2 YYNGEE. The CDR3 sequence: CASSVGTGNTGELFF. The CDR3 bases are TGTGCCAGCAGCGTAGGGACAGGGAACACCGGGGAGCTGTTTTTT.